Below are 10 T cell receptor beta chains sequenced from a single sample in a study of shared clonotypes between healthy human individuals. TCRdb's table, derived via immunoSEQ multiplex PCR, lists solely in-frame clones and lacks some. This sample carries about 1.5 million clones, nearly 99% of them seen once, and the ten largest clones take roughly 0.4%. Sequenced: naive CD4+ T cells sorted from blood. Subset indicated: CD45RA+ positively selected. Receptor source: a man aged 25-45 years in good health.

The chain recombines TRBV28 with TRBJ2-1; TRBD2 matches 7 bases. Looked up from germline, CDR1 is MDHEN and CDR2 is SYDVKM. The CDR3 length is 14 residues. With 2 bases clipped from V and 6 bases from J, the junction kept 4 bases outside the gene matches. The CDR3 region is CASSLAGAVNEQFF. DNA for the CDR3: TGTGCCAGCAGTTTAGCGGGAGCGGTCAATGAGCAGTTCTTC.

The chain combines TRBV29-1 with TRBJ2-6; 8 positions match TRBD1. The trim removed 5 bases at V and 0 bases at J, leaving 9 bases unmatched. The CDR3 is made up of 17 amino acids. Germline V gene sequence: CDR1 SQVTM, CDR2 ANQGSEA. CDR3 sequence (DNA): TGCAGCGTTTCACAGGGGGTTCCCCTCTCTGGGGCCAACGTCCTGACTTTC. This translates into CSVSQGVPLSGANVLTF.

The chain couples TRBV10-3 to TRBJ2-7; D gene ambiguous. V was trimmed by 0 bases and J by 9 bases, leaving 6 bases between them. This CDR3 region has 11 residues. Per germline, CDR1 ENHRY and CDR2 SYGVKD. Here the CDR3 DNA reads TGTGCCATCAGTGAGTCTGACGTGCAGTACTTC. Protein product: CAISESDVQYF.

The CDR3 here is CASRGRIETGELFF. The CDR3 DNA follows: TGTGCCAGCAGAGGGAGGATAGAAACCGGGGAGCTGTTTTTT. The chain employs TRBV28 and TRBJ2-2, with D perhaps TRBD2 (6 bases). From germline, CDR1 is MDHEN and CDR2 SYDVKM. Trimming took 6 bases from V and 5 from J, leaving 13 bases between them. The CDR3 extends over 14 amino acids.

Here the CDR3 reads CASSSKSEQYF. Here the CDR3 DNA reads TGTGCCAGCAGCTCCAAATCAGAGCAGTACTTC. The chain carries TRBV7-9 and TRBJ2-7; D call uncertain. V was pared by 4 bases and J by 7 bases, with 8 bases between. Germline V gene sequence: CDR1 SEHNR, CDR2 FQNEAQ (reference sequence). The CDR3 covers 11 residues.

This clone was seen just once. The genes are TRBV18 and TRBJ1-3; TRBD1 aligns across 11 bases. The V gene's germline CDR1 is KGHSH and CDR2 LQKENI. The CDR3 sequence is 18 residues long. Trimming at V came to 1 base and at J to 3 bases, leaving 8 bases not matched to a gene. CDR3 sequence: CASSPLDGQGAFGNTIYF. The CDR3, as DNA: TGTGCCAGCTCACCACTTGACGGACAGGGGGCGTTTGGAAACACCATATATTTT.

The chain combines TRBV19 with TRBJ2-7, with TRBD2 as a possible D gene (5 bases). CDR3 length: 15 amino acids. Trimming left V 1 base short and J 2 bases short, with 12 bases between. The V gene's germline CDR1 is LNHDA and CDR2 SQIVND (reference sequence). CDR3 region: CASSIVAGLTYEQYF. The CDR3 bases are TGTGCCAGTAGTATAGTTGCGGGCCTCACCTACGAGCAGTACTTC.

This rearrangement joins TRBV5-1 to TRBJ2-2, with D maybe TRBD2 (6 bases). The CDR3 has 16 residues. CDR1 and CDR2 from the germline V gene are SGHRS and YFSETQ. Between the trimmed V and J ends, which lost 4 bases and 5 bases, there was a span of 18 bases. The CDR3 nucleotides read TGCGCCAGCAGCCCCTCAGGAGGGGCAGAGACCGGGGAGCTGTTTTTT. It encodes CASSPSGGAETGELFF.

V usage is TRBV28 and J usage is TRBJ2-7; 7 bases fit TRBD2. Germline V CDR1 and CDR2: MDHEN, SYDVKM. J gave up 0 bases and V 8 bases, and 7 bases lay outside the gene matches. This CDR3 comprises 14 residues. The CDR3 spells CASSSPSGSYEQYF. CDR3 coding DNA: TGTGCCAGCTCTTCCCCTAGCGGCTCCTACGAGCAGTACTTC.

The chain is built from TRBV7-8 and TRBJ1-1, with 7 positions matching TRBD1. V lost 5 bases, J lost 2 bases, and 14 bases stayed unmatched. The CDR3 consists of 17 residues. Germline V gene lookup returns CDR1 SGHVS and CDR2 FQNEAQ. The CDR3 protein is CASSPLNPGQTNTEAFF. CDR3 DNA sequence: TGTGCCAGCAGCCCGCTGAATCCGGGACAGACCAACACTGAAGCTTTCTTT. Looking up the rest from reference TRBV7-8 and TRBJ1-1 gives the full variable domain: GAGVSQSPRYKVAKRGQDVALRCDPISGHVSLFWYQQALGQGPEFLTYFQNEAQLDKSGLPSDRFFAERPEGSVSTLKIQRTQQEDSAVYLCASSPLNPGQTNTEAFFGQGTRLTVV.